This TCR beta chain was retrieved from a study of T cells in Graves' hyperthyroidism and ophthalmopathy. TCR beta CDR3 sequences were amplified from RNA transcripts. First-round RT-PCR of the TCR CDR3 relied on the HTBI primer set. In TCRdb, the multiplex PCR reads were re-called with MiXCR into one record per CDR3 protein. The sample holds some 200,000 distinct CDR3 sequences; 17% are singletons and the top ten take roughly 50%. This clonotype was found many times. The receptor was isolated from a man in his fifties with Graves' hyperthyroidism. Specimen: blood.

CDR3 region: CASSPQVGPQETQYF. The CDR3 DNA is TGTGCCAGCTCACCACAGGTGGGACCCCAAGAGACCCAGTACTTC. The V gene is TRBV18, the J gene TRBJ2-5; D may be TRBD1 or TRBD2 (5 bases each). Germline CDR1 is KGHSH and CDR2 is LQKENI. V was pared by 1 base and J by 1 base, with 10 bases between. The CDR3 consists of 15 residues.